The clone carrying this T cell receptor beta chain occurred a few times. What it recognizes is unknown. The sample belongs to a study of regulatory T cells in long-lasting Graves disease. Time point reported: persistent/refractory GD, antithyroid drugs over 5 years with positive TRAb. RNA extracted from PBMCs served as the sequencing template. Graves' disease diagnoses used American Thyroid Association guidelines. EDTA tubes received 7.5 to 9 milliliters of drawn peripheral blood. V lost 6 bases to trimming and J lost 7 bases, with 16 bases between them. Germline V lookup: CDR1 SGDLS, CDR2 YYNGEE. The CDR3 loop spans 13 amino acids. iRepertoire HTBI primers and Arm-PCR of CDR3 regions built TCR beta libraries. TCRdb re-called the multiplex PCR reads through MiXCR, storing one row per CDR3 protein. The sample yields around 400,000 distinct CDR3 sequences, roughly 25% seen once. Study conclusions and caveats: Newly diagnosed Graves' patients had higher TCR diversity than persistent ones.

The material was peripheral blood mononuclear cells (PBMCs), obtained when the disease was refractory, from a patient treated with antithyroid drugs. This chain links TRBV9 with TRBJ1-2; tentative D call: TRBD1 (6 bases). The sequence came from a woman in her forties with Graves disease. This CDR3 is CASKTRGAGGYTF. DNA for the CDR3: TGTGCCAGCAAAACTAGGGGGGCCGGTGGCTACACCTTC. Together with reference TRBV9 and TRBJ1-2, the CDR3 gives the full variable domain: DSGVTQTPKHLITATGQRVTLRCSPRSGDLSVYWYQQSLDQGLQFLIQYYNGEERAKGNILERFSAQQFPDLHSELNLSSLELGDSALYFCASKTRGAGGYTFGSGTRLTVV.